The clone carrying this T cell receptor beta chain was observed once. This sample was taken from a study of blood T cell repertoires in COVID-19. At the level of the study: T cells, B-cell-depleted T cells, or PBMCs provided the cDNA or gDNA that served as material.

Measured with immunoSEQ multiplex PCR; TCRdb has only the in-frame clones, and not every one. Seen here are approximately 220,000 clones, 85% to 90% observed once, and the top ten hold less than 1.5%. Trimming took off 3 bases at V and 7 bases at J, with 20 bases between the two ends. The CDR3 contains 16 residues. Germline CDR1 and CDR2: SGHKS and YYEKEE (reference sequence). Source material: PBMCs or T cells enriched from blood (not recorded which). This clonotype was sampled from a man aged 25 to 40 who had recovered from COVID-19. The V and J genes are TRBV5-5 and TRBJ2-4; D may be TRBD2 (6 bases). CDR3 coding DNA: TGTGCCAGCAGCTCCGGACTATCTCGGGCCTTTAACATTCAGTACTTC. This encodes CASSSGLSRAFNIQYF.